These 29 T cell receptor beta chains were all obtained from the same sample, sequenced in a study of blood T cell repertoires in COVID-19. Assay used: immunoSEQ multiplex PCR; TCRdb lists only in-frame clones, some missing. The sample holds about 210,000 clones, 80% to 90% seen once. The sequenced sample consisted of PBMCs or T cells enriched from blood (not recorded which). All receptors come from a man aged 35-49 years who had recovered from COVID-19.

The chain has TRBV2 and TRBJ1-5, with D perhaps TRBD1 (6 bases). Trimming stripped 6 bases from V and 7 bases from J, with 19 bases between. The germline gives CDR1 SNHLY, CDR2 FYNNEI. The CDR3 has 15 amino acids. CDR3 bases: TGTGCCAGCAGCGGCGGGGGCCTAAATGGACAGCCCCAGCATTTT. It translates to CASSGGGLNGQPQHF.

The chain links TRBV25-1 to TRBJ2-3; 7 nucleotides agree with TRBD1. There are 13 residues in the CDR3. The V gene end was trimmed by 7 bases and the J gene end by 2 bases; junction bases not matched to a gene: 3. Germline CDR1 MGHDK, CDR2 SYGVNS. The CDR3 DNA follows: TGTGCCAGCAAGGGACAGCCCACAGATACGCAGTATTTT. Its protein is CASKGQPTDTQYF. Together with reference TRBV25-1 and TRBJ2-3, the CDR3 gives the full variable domain: EADIYQTPRYLVIGTGKKITLECSQTMGHDKMYWYQQDPGMELHLIHYSYGVNSTEKGDLSSESTVSRIRTEHFPLTLESARPSHTSQYLCASKGQPTDTQYFGPGTRLTVL.

This clone has just a few counts. CDR3 sequence (DNA): TGTGCCACCAGTGATTTCGCAGCTAACTATGGCTACACCTTC. Protein sequence: CATSDFAANYGYTF. The V and J genes are TRBV24-1 and TRBJ1-2; D gene unclear. Looked up from germline, CDR1 is KGHDR and CDR2 is SFDVKD. This CDR3 has 14 residues. Deletions cut 1 base from V and 0 bases from J, with 5 bases between.

The CDR3 nucleotides read TGCGCCAGCAGCCCCCTTGGCGGCAGGGGGAATCAGCCCCAGCATTTT. It yields the protein CASSPLGGRGNQPQHF. The chain joins TRBV4-1 to TRBJ1-5, with 7 bases identical to TRBD1. After removal of 4 bases from V and 4 bases from J, the junction contained 10 bases not matched to a gene. Germline CDR1 reads MGHRA; CDR2 reads YSYEKL. The CDR3 spans 16 residues.

This chain connects TRBV13 to TRBJ2-6; D is uncertain. The CDR3 covers 15 residues. Germline values: CDR1 PRHDT, CDR2 FYEKMQ (reference sequence). V was shortened by 0 bases and J by 0 bases, with 3 bases between the two germline ends. The CDR3 sequence: CASSLGGSGANVLTF. CDR3 bases: TGTGCCAGCAGCTTAGGCGGCTCTGGGGCCAACGTCCTGACTTTC.

This rearrangement joins TRBV29-1 to TRBJ2-1; D is ambiguous. The V end lost 5 bases, the J end lost 3 bases, and 8 bases lay between the germline ends. The CDR3 contains 12 residues. Germline V gene sequence: CDR1 SQVTM, CDR2 ANQGSEA. The chain's CDR3 is CSVLLVYNEQFF. The CDR3 DNA reads as TGCAGCGTTCTTCTAGTCTACAATGAGCAGTTCTTC.

This clone was observed once. The chain links TRBV5-1 to TRBJ2-7; 7 nucleotides agree with TRBD2. J was trimmed by 0 bases and V by 0 bases; bases with no gene match: 6. Germline V CDR1 and CDR2: SGHRS, YFSETQ. This CDR3 region has 16 residues. CDR3 DNA sequence: TGCGCCAGCAGCTTGGCCGGGGGGAGAAGCTCCTACGAGCAGTACTTC. It encodes CASSLAGGRSSYEQYF.

This clone was seen just once. This sequence joins TRBV2 and TRBJ1-5; D is perhaps TRBD1 (6 bases). Germline V CDR1 and CDR2: SNHLY, FYNNEI. V lost 2 bases and J lost 6, with 14 bases in between. CDR3 size: 15 residues. The CDR3 here is CASSEQGKTGQPQHF. The CDR3, as DNA: TGTGCCAGCAGTGAACAGGGTAAGACAGGTCAGCCCCAGCATTTT.

The V call is TRBV6-6, the J call TRBJ1-4, with 9 bases aligning to TRBD1. V was pared by 6 bases and J by 6 bases, with 5 bases of the junction left unmatched. The CDR3 sequence is 14 residues long. Germline V gene lookup returns CDR1 MNHNY and CDR2 SVGAGI (reference sequence). CDR3 amino acids: CASSPGTGYEKLFF. The CDR3 region has the DNA TGTGCCAGCAGCCCCGGGACAGGGTATGAAAAACTGTTTTTT.

The chain recombines TRBV30 with TRBJ2-7; 7 bases are shared with TRBD1. Germline V lookup: CDR1 GTSNPN, CDR2 SVGIG (reference sequence). V shed 0 bases, J shed 5 bases, and the junction held 7 bases outside the gene matches. The CDR3 is made up of 14 amino acids. CDR3 protein: CAWSVGQGVHEQYF. The CDR3 DNA is TGTGCCTGGAGTGTGGGTCAGGGGGTACACGAGCAGTACTTC.

The chain has TRBV28 and TRBJ2-7, with 12 bases lining up with TRBD2. The CDR3 is 14 amino acids. J lost 4 bases, V lost 8 bases, and 6 bases had no gene match. Per germline, CDR1 MDHEN and CDR2 SYDVKM. CDR3 protein: CASGLAGSKYEQYF. For the CDR3, the DNA is TGTGCCAGCGGACTAGCGGGAAGTAAATACGAGCAGTACTTC. The full variable domain, completed using reference TRBV28 and TRBJ2-7, is DVKVTQSSRYLVKRTGEKVFLECVQDMDHENMFWYRQDPGLGLRLIYFSYDVKMKEKGDIPEGYSVSREKKERFSLILESASTNQTSMYLCASGLAGSKYEQYFGPGTRLTVT.

Of note for this clone: The same CDR3 arises from other DNA sequences in this sample as well. This chain connects TRBV6-5 to TRBJ1-1; TRBD1 matches 7 bases. This CDR3 spans 13 amino acids. In germline, CDR1 is MNHEY, CDR2 SVGAGI. J gave up 4 bases and V 5 bases, and 4 bases lay outside the gene matches. CDR3 nucleotides: TGTGCCAGCAGTAACAGGGGTGGCACTGAAGCTTTCTTT. As protein: CASSNRGGTEAFF.

The table lists this clone with many counts. This chain joins TRBV5-1 and TRBJ2-2, with D perhaps TRBD2 (6 bases). The germline V and J ends were trimmed by 4 bases and 7 bases, with 20 bases remaining between them. CDR3 length: 16 residues. Looked up from germline, CDR1 is SGHRS and CDR2 is YFSETQ. CDR3 amino acids: CASSSSPGRTGGELFF. CDR3 in DNA: TGCGCCAGCAGCAGTTCGCCAGGGAGGACGGGCGGGGAGCTGTTTTTT.

This sequence joins TRBV24-1 and TRBJ2-5; 8 bases agree with TRBD2. Germline CDR1 reads KGHDR; CDR2 reads SFDVKD. The CDR3 extends over 15 amino acids. Trimming took 3 bases from V and 2 from J; bases not matched to a gene: 4. For the CDR3, the DNA is TGTGCCACCAGTGATCCCACTAGCGGACAAGAGACCCAGTACTTC. Translation: CATSDPTSGQETQYF.

V usage is TRBV7-6 and J usage is TRBJ2-1; D not resolved. Trimming took off 0 bases at V and 3 bases at J, with 3 bases between the two ends. The CDR3 consists of 13 residues. Per the germline V gene, CDR1 is SGHVS and CDR2 is FNYEAQ. DNA for the CDR3: TGTGCCAGCAGCTTAGCCCTCTACAATGAGCAGTTCTTC. Protein product: CASSLALYNEQFF.

The chain employs TRBV5-4 and TRBJ1-5; TRBD1 might be the D (5 bases). The ends were cut back, 2 bases at V and 7 bases at J, with 16 bases in the middle. This CDR3 has 15 residues. Germline CDR1 is SGHNT and CDR2 is YYREEE (reference sequence). CDR3 in DNA: TGTGCCAGCAGCTTAAACCAGGGCCTGGGACAGCCCCAGCATTTT. Its protein is CASSLNQGLGQPQHF.

The V gene is TRBV5-1, the J gene TRBJ1-1, with D perhaps TRBD1 (5 bases). The CDR3 is made up of 13 amino acids. Between the trimmed V and J ends, which lost 1 base and 3 bases, there was a span of 7 bases. Germline-derived CDR1 and CDR2 are SGHRS and YFSETQ. The CDR3 here is CASSLTGDTEAFF. Written as DNA, the CDR3 is TGCGCCAGCAGCTTGACGGGGGACACTGAAGCTTTCTTT.

This chain links TRBV4-1 with TRBJ2-7, with TRBD2 as a possible D gene (5 bases). V lost 4 bases to trimming and J lost 6 bases, with 13 bases between them. The CDR3 consists of 13 residues. Germline loops: CDR1 MGHRA, CDR2 YSYEKL. The CDR3 region has the DNA TGCGCCAGCAGCCCCAGACTAATTGGCGAGCAGTACTTC. Translation gives CASSPRLIGEQYF.

This chain joins TRBV6-5 and TRBJ2-7; D might be TRBD1 (5 bases). The CDR3 is 15 amino acids. Per the germline V gene, CDR1 is MNHEY and CDR2 is SVGAGI. Trimming took 3 bases from V and 0 from J, leaving 12 bases between them. The CDR3 DNA reads TGTGCCAGCAGTTATCAGGGCGAGAGCTCCTACGAGCAGTACTTC. It codes for CASSYQGESSYEQYF.

This chain joins TRBV24-1 and TRBJ2-1; the match to TRBD2 covers 9 bases. Germline-derived CDR1 and CDR2 are KGHDR and SFDVKD. The junction had 4 bases not matched to a gene; V was cut back by 2 bases and J by 0 bases. The length of the CDR3 is 17 residues. CDR3 bases: TGTGCCACCAGTGATTCGAGCGGGAGGAGCTCCTACAATGAGCAGTTCTTC. Its protein product is CATSDSSGRSSYNEQFF.

This clone was recorded at least ten times. J is TRBJ2-1 and V is TRBV6-5; weak D call: TRBD2 (7 bases). The CDR3 has 15 residues. V lost 6 bases and J 4 bases, leaving 16 bases between the germline ends. Germline values: CDR1 MNHEY, CDR2 SVGAGI. The CDR3 sequence is CASSYAGASYNEQFF. Written as DNA, the CDR3 is TGTGCCAGCAGCTACGCGGGGGCATCATACAATGAGCAGTTCTTC.

The chain's CDR3 is CASSSDRVGQETQYF. DNA of the CDR3: TGCGCCAGCAGCTCGGACAGGGTTGGTCAAGAGACCCAGTACTTC. The chain links TRBV4-1 to TRBJ2-5; 8 bases fit TRBD1. The CDR3 is 15 residues long. With V trimmed by 5 bases and J by 2 bases, 7 bases remained unmatched. Germline V lookup: CDR1 MGHRA, CDR2 YSYEKL.

V usage is TRBV23-1 and J usage is TRBJ2-7; tentatively, D is TRBD2 (6 bases). TRBV23-1 carries the ORF label, with uncertain function. Trimming cost V 10 bases and J 0 bases, with 13 bases left between them. This CDR3 spans 13 amino acids. DNA of the CDR3: TGCGCCACCGAAGCGGGTAGCTCCTACGAGCAGTACTTC. It yields the protein CATEAGSSYEQYF.

The chain combines TRBV4-2 with TRBJ2-1; 9 bases fit TRBD2. Per the germline V gene, CDR1 is LGHNA and CDR2 is YNFKEQ. CDR3 length: 17 residues. V was pared by 2 bases and J by 2 bases, with 7 bases of the junction left unmatched. This chain's CDR3 is CASSQYGASGAYNEQFF. For the CDR3, the DNA is TGTGCCAGCAGCCAATATGGGGCTAGCGGGGCCTACAATGAGCAGTTCTTC.

The V gene is TRBV19, the J gene TRBJ1-2, with unresolved D. V was cut by 4 bases and J by 4 bases, with 16 bases left in between. The CDR3 totals 15 residues. Germline loops: CDR1 LNHDA, CDR2 SQIVND (reference sequence). CDR3: CASSTDSGLGYGYTF. The CDR3, as DNA: TGTGCCAGTAGTACCGACTCGGGTTTAGGCTATGGCTACACCTTC.

The chain couples TRBV3-1 (or the pseudogene TRBV3-2) to TRBJ2-1; 7 bases match TRBD1. This CDR3 region has 14 residues. The ends lost 3 bases at V and 4 bases at J; junction bases unmatched: 3. Germline-derived CDR1 and CDR2 are LGHDT and YNNKEL (reference sequence). CDR3: CASSHGTDYNEQFF. The CDR3 DNA follows: TGTGCCAGCAGCCACGGGACAGATTACAATGAGCAGTTCTTC.

V usage is TRBV6-4 and J usage is TRBJ1-5; D is undetermined. There are 13 residues in the CDR3. Germline assignment: CDR1 MRHNA and CDR2 SNTAGT. Trimming pared 3 bases from V and 7 bases from J, leaving 10 bases between. The CDR3 DNA sequence: TGTGCCAGCAGTGAGGGTGGAGGCCAGCCCCAGCATTTT. As protein: CASSEGGGQPQHF.

This chain links TRBV19 with TRBJ1-2, with D possibly matching TRBD1 (6 bases). The CDR3 spans 14 residues. CDR1 is LNHDA and CDR2 is SQIVND in the germline V gene (reference sequence). Trimming pared 5 bases from V and 0 bases from J, leaving 10 bases between. CDR3 protein: CASSPRTANYGYTF. CDR3 in DNA: TGTGCCAGTAGTCCACGGACAGCTAACTATGGCTACACCTTC.

Worth noting for this clone: Other DNA sequences in this sample translate to the same CDR3. The genes are TRBV18 and TRBJ1-5; 11 bases agree with TRBD1. The CDR3 runs to 15 residues. Germline CDR1 and CDR2: KGHSH and LQKENI. V was clipped by 3 bases and J by 6 bases; unmatched bases: 4. CDR3 in DNA: TGTGCCAGCTCACCGGGACAGGGGGTTGTTCAGCCCCAGCATTTT. This gives the protein CASSPGQGVVQPQHF.